These 32 T cell receptor beta chains came from one sample sequenced in a study of CD8+ T cells in alopecia areata. cDNA prepared by RNA extraction and subsequent reverse transcription served as the template for sequencing. Assay: immunoSEQ multiplex PCR; the TCRdb copy retains only in-frame clones and omits some. The sample carries 170,000 or so clones, roughly 64% recorded once. The treatment: oral pan-JAK inhibitor, 5-10 mg twice daily. The specimen comprised CD8+ T cells sorted from blood, sampled at week 24, from a patient treated with tofacitinib. These receptors were obtained from a human donor with alopecia areata.

This clone showed up just a few times. Additional DNA sequences in this sample encode the identical CDR3. The chain is built from TRBV29-1 and TRBJ2-1; D call uncertain. V was clipped by 2 bases and J by 6 bases, with 5 bases between them. CDR3 size: 11 residues. The germline CDR1 and CDR2 sequences are SQVTM and ANQGSEA. The CDR3 DNA is TGCAGCGTTGAATCCGGCAATGAGCAGTTCTTC. It is translated as CSVESGNEQFF.

V usage is TRBV4-1 and J usage is TRBJ2-5; D gene unclear. The V and J ends lost 0 bases and 5 bases respectively, with 4 bases between them. Germline V gives CDR1 MGHRA, CDR2 YSYEKL. The CDR3 has 12 residues. The CDR3 nucleotides read TGCGCCAGCAGCCAAGATCGGGAGACCCAGTACTTC. This sequence encodes CASSQDRETQYF.

In the case of this clone: The identical CDR3 is also encoded by other nucleotide sequences in the sample. The rearrangement joins TRBV29-1 to TRBJ1-1; a weak D match, TRBD1 (6 bases). Trimming cost V 6 bases and J 3 bases, with 11 bases left between them. The V gene's germline CDR1 is SQVTM and CDR2 ANQGSEA. The CDR3 has 12 amino acids. CDR3 region: CSVVDRHTEAFF. The CDR3 nucleotides are TGCAGCGTCGTGGACAGACACACTGAAGCTTTCTTT.

This clone showed up just once. The chain links TRBV7-8 to TRBJ2-4, with a weak D call TRBD1 (5 bases). Germline-derived CDR1 and CDR2 are SGHVS and FQNEAQ. The germline V and J ends were trimmed by 6 bases and 6 bases, with 9 bases remaining between them. This CDR3 is 12 amino acids long. CDR3 protein: CASSPQGNIQYF. The DNA of the CDR3 is TGTGCCAGCAGTCCCCAGGGAAACATTCAGTACTTC. Looking up the rest from reference TRBV7-8 and TRBJ2-4 gives the full variable domain: GAGVSQSPRYKVAKRGQDVALRCDPISGHVSLFWYQQALGQGPEFLTYFQNEAQLDKSGLPSDRFFAERPEGSVSTLKIQRTQQEDSAVYLCASSPQGNIQYFGAGTRLSVL.

The chain recombines TRBV5-1 with TRBJ2-2; no clear D gene. This CDR3 region has 16 residues. Looked up from germline, CDR1 is SGHRS and CDR2 is YFSETQ. Trimming removed 0 bases at V and 1 base at J, with 10 bases between. The CDR3 DNA sequence: TGCGCCAGCAGCTTGGCGGGCCCGGAGAACACCGGGGAGCTGTTTTTT. Translating gives CASSLAGPENTGELFF. Full variable domain (remainder filled in from reference TRBV5-1 and TRBJ2-2): KAGVTQTPRYLIKTRGQQVTLSCSPISGHRSVSWYQQTPGQGLQFLFEYFSETQRNKGNFPGRFSGRQFSNSRSEMNVSTLELGDSALYLCASSLAGPENTGELFFGEGSRLTVL.

V is TRBV13 and J is TRBJ2-2; possibly TRBD2 for D (5 bases). V shed 6 bases and J shed 4 bases, with 21 bases lying between them. From germline, CDR1 is PRHDT and CDR2 FYEKMQ (reference sequence). The CDR3 has 17 amino acids. CDR3 amino acids: CASSPGYQAASTGELFF. In nucleotides, the CDR3 is TGTGCCAGCAGTCCGGGGTACCAGGCGGCGAGCACCGGGGAGCTGTTTTTT. Variable domain in full (rest from reference TRBV13 and TRBJ2-2): AAGVIQSPRHLIKEKRETATLKCYPIPRHDTVYWYQQGPGQDPQFLISFYEKMQSDKGSIPDRFSAQQFSDYHSELNMSSLELGDSALYFCASSPGYQAASTGELFFGEGSRLTVL.

The CDR3: CASAPKGDEAFF. The CDR3 DNA is TGCGCCAGCGCCCCAAAAGGGGATGAAGCTTTCTTT. V is TRBV4-1 and J is TRBJ1-1; D may be TRBD1 (5 bases). Germline CDR1 and CDR2: MGHRA and YSYEKL. The CDR3 consists of 12 residues. V was clipped by 8 bases and J by 7 bases, with 14 bases between them.

The chain joins TRBV30 to TRBJ2-2; D is unclear. CDR3 length equals 12 residues. Germline V gene data show CDR1 as GTSNPN and CDR2 as SVGIG (reference sequence). The V end lost 1 base, the J end lost 7 bases, and 7 bases lay between the germline ends. DNA for the CDR3: TGTGCCTGGAGTGGACCGATCGGGGAGCTGTTTTTT. Protein: CAWSGPIGELFF.

There are a few counts of this clone. The chain carries TRBV27 and TRBJ1-3; unclear D gene. The CDR3 has 16 amino acids. Between the trimmed V and J ends, which lost 5 bases and 4 bases, there was a span of 18 bases. Germline V lookup: CDR1 MNHEY, CDR2 SMNVEV (reference sequence). CDR3 amino acids: CASSPGGRLLGNTIYF. CDR3 sequence (DNA): TGTGCCAGCAGTCCCGGAGGGAGGTTATTAGGAAACACCATATATTTT.

CDR3 nucleotide sequence: TGTGCCAGCGAGGGTGGGACTGAAGCTTTCTTT. Translated, it gives CASEGGTEAFF. The chain combines TRBV6-6 with TRBJ1-1; unclear D gene. This CDR3 region has 11 residues. In germline, CDR1 is MNHNY, CDR2 SVGAGI (reference sequence). V gave up 8 bases and J gave up 5 bases, with 9 bases separating them.

J is TRBJ2-7 and V is TRBV10-3; D perhaps matches TRBD1 (6 bases). Germline V gene lookup returns CDR1 ENHRY and CDR2 SYGVKD. There are 14 residues in the CDR3. Trimming left V 5 bases short and J 0 bases short, with 11 bases between. The CDR3 reads CAISYRDNSYEQYF. CDR3 nucleotides: TGTGCCATCAGTTACCGGGACAACTCCTACGAGCAGTACTTC.

This rearrangement joins TRBV2 to TRBJ2-1; D gene ambiguous. The germline V and J ends were trimmed by 7 bases and 4 bases, with 8 bases remaining between them. CDR1 is SNHLY, CDR2 FYNNEI, per germline. The CDR3 has 12 residues. CDR3 nucleotide sequence: TGTGCCAGCACTCGACTTTACAATGAGCAGTTCTTC. This sequence encodes CASTRLYNEQFF.

The table lists this clone with a few counts. The V and J genes are TRBV4-1 and TRBJ2-1, with 9 bases identical to TRBD1. Trimming cost V 3 bases and J 4 bases; bases outside gene matches: 10. From germline, CDR1 is MGHRA and CDR2 YSYEKL. This CDR3 spans 17 amino acids. The CDR3 sequence is CASSQSADRGSYNEQFF. Here the CDR3 DNA reads TGCGCCAGCAGCCAGTCGGCGGACAGGGGAAGTTACAATGAGCAGTTCTTC.

This clone was detected a few times. The chain employs TRBV7-9 and TRBJ2-1; possibly TRBD1 for D (6 bases). Germline lookup yields CDR1 SEHNR and CDR2 FQNEAQ (reference sequence). V lost 10 bases, J lost 2 bases, and 15 bases lay in between. This CDR3 is 14 amino acids long. The CDR3, as DNA: TGTGCCACCCGACAGGAAGCAACCTACAATGAGCAGTTCTTC. Residues: CATRQEATYNEQFF.

This CDR3 is CASSERGVTEAFF. The CDR3 nucleotides read TGTGCCAGCAGTGAGAGGGGGGTCACTGAAGCTTTCTTT. This chain connects TRBV6-1 to TRBJ1-1; TRBD1 might be the D (6 bases). V was trimmed by 3 bases and J by 4 bases, leaving 9 bases between them. CDR3 size: 13 residues. Germline CDR1 MNHNS, CDR2 SASEGT.

CDR3 nucleotide sequence: TGTGCCAGCAGTCCTCGGGCCGGGTTGGGCCCCAGGGGGGCATACAATGAGCAGTTCTTC. Its translation: CASSPRAGLGPRGAYNEQFF. This chain joins TRBV2 and TRBJ2-1; TRBD1 might be the D (7 bases). Trimming took off 5 bases at V and 4 bases at J, with 30 bases between the two ends. Germline CDR1 and CDR2: SNHLY and FYNNEI. This CDR3 is 20 amino acids long.

This chain joins TRBV5-1 and TRBJ2-7; D gene ambiguous. The germline V and J ends were trimmed by 0 bases and 3 bases, with 13 bases remaining between them. Germline V CDR1 and CDR2: SGHRS, YFSETQ. The CDR3 is 15 residues long. CDR3 sequence reads: CASSLVEGLVYEQYF. CDR3 DNA: TGCGCCAGCAGCTTGGTGGAAGGGCTAGTCTACGAGCAGTACTTC.

V is TRBV19 and J is TRBJ2-7; 7 bases line up with TRBD2. The CDR3 runs to 12 residues. Germline CDR1 reads LNHDA; CDR2 reads SQIVND (reference sequence). V gave up 6 bases and J gave up 6 bases; unmatched junction bases: 5. The CDR3 DNA reads TGTGCCAGTAGCGGGGGGAAGCGCGAGCAGTACTTC. Translation gives CASSGGKREQYF.

This clone was observed a single time. The chain is built from TRBV4-1 and TRBJ1-1; maybe TRBD1 (5 bases). V lost 2 bases, J lost 4 bases, and 8 bases lay in between. This CDR3 is built from 13 residues. CDR1 and CDR2 from the germline V gene are MGHRA and YSYEKL. CDR3 in amino acids: CASSQQGATEAFF. The CDR3 nucleotides read TGCGCCAGCAGCCAACAAGGGGCCACTGAAGCTTTCTTT.

This chain connects TRBV7-2 to TRBJ2-1; a weak D match, TRBD2 (5 bases). CDR1 is SGHTA and CDR2 is FQGNSA in the germline V gene. V shed 1 base and J shed 1 base, with 14 bases lying between them. This CDR3 contains 17 residues. Here the CDR3 reads CASSLVSGITSYNEQFF. CDR3 bases: TGTGCCAGCAGCTTAGTGTCGGGGATAACGTCCTACAATGAGCAGTTCTTC.

This clone was counted once. The V gene is TRBV27, the J gene TRBJ1-2; TRBD1 is a possible D gene (5 bases). V lost 6 bases, J lost 4 bases, and 15 bases lay in between. This CDR3 has 14 amino acids. Germline loops: CDR1 MNHEY, CDR2 SMNVEV (reference sequence). CDR3 residues: CASSRGAAVYGYTF. The CDR3 DNA follows: TGTGCCAGCAGCCGGGGCGCGGCAGTCTATGGCTACACCTTC.

This clone was counted a few times. The chain uses TRBV5-1 and TRBJ1-1; a possible D gene is TRBD1 (5 bases). The V end was cut by 0 bases, the J end by 1 base, with 13 bases between. The CDR3 has 16 amino acids. Germline CDR1 and CDR2: SGHRS and YFSETQ. The CDR3 bases are TGCGCCAGCAGCTTGGATCGCTGGGGCAGGAACACTGAAGCTTTCTTT. It codes for CASSLDRWGRNTEAFF.

This clone was seen a few times. DNA for the CDR3: TGCAGCGTTATTGGGGGGTCGGGGACTGAAGCTTTCTTT. Its translation is CSVIGGSGTEAFF. The rearrangement joins TRBV29-1 to TRBJ1-1; the D gene is possibly TRBD1 (5 bases). Trimming left V 5 bases short and J 5 bases short, with 15 bases between. CDR3 length: 13 residues. The germline V gene encodes CDR1 SQVTM and CDR2 ANQGSEA.

The rearrangement links TRBV27 to TRBJ2-1, with D maybe TRBD1 (5 bases). Germline V gene data show CDR1 as MNHEY and CDR2 as SMNVEV (reference sequence). The CDR3 is 16 amino acids. The V end was cut by 5 bases, the J end by 4 bases, with 18 bases between. CDR3 nucleotides: TGTGCCAGCAGTCCACCCAGGGCCCATAAGTACAATGAGCAGTTCTTC. Its translation: CASSPPRAHKYNEQFF.

The chain carries TRBV2 and TRBJ1-5; 7 bases are a match to TRBD1. V lost 6 bases and J lost 4; bases outside the gene matches: 6. This CDR3 has 14 residues. Looked up from germline, CDR1 is SNHLY and CDR2 is FYNNEI. The chain's CDR3 is CASSKGTENQPQHF. The CDR3 DNA sequence: TGTGCCAGCAGCAAAGGGACAGAAAATCAGCCCCAGCATTTT.

V gene TRBV5-1 combines with J gene TRBJ2-7; no reliable D call. The V gene lost 0 bases and the J gene lost 6 bases, with 7 bases spanning the gap. CDR1 is SGHRS and CDR2 is YFSETQ in the germline V gene. The CDR3 sequence is 12 residues long. The CDR3 DNA reads TGCGCCAGCAGCTTGGGGGCCGGCGAGCAGTACTTC. Encoded protein: CASSLGAGEQYF. The full variable domain, with the rest looked up from reference TRBV5-1 and TRBJ2-7, is KAGVTQTPRYLIKTRGQQVTLSCSPISGHRSVSWYQQTPGQGLQFLFEYFSETQRNKGNFPGRFSGRQFSNSRSEMNVSTLELGDSALYLCASSLGAGEQYFGPGTRLTVT.

The chain couples TRBV7-9 to TRBJ2-3; D not resolved. The CDR3 covers 13 residues. Germline V lookup: CDR1 SEHNR, CDR2 FQNEAQ (reference sequence). The V gene lost 5 bases and the J gene lost 6 bases, with 12 bases spanning the gap. In DNA form, the CDR3 reads TGTGCCAGCAGCCCCGCTAGGGTGGATACGCAGTATTTT. Translating it yields CASSPARVDTQYF.

This clone was observed a single time. The chain links TRBV11-3 to TRBJ2-3, with 9 bases aligning to TRBD1. Germline assignment: CDR1 SGHNT and CDR2 YENEEA. The CDR3 has 15 residues. V trimming: 6 bases; J trimming: 5 bases; junction bases outside the gene matches: 9. For the CDR3, the DNA is TGTGCCAGCAGTCAGAACAGGGGGCTGGGAGATACGCAGTATTTT. Residues: CASSQNRGLGDTQYF.

The chain links TRBV7-2 to TRBJ2-7, with D tentatively TRBD1 or TRBD2 (5 bases each). CDR1 is SGHTA and CDR2 is FQGNSA in the germline V gene. V was trimmed by 8 bases and J by 2 bases, leaving 13 bases between them. The CDR3 covers 13 residues. The CDR3 region is CASEGRVAYEQYF. Here the CDR3 DNA reads TGTGCCAGCGAGGGCAGGGTGGCCTACGAGCAGTACTTC.

This clone was counted a few times. V gene TRBV6-5 combines with J gene TRBJ2-4; D perhaps matches TRBD1 (7 bases). The germline V and J ends were trimmed by 6 bases and 8 bases, with 14 bases remaining between them. There are 13 residues in the CDR3. Germline V CDR1 and CDR2: MNHEY, SVGAGI. CDR3 loop: CASRDREEDIQYF. The CDR3 DNA is TGTGCCAGCAGAGACAGGGAGGAGGACATTCAGTACTTC.

V and J are TRBV5-1 and TRBJ2-5, with 7 bases aligning to TRBD1. The V segment lost 1 base and the J segment 5 bases; nucleotides outside the gene matches: 5. The CDR3 sequence is 14 residues long. In germline, CDR1 is SGHRS, CDR2 YFSETQ. CDR3 bases: TGCGCCAGCAGCTTGACGACAGGGCTGGAGACCCAGTACTTC. Translation gives CASSLTTGLETQYF.

V usage is TRBV7-9 and J usage is TRBJ2-7; 10 positions match TRBD1. CDR1 and CDR2 (germline): SEHNR, FQNEAQ (reference sequence). With 3 bases clipped from V and 5 bases from J, the junction kept 7 bases outside the gene matches. The CDR3 runs to 15 residues. The CDR3 region is CASSFPGQGIHEQYF. DNA for the CDR3: TGTGCCAGCAGCTTCCCGGGACAGGGGATCCACGAGCAGTACTTC.